Listed below are T cell receptor beta chains from one sample, sequenced in a study of T cells after yellow fever vaccination. TCRdb recomputed calls from the 5' RACE reads with MiXCR, one row per CDR3 protein. The sample holds 130,000 or so distinct CDR3 sequences, over 12% seen once. Sequencing used CD8+ T cells sorted from PBMCs, obtained 5 days after the yellow fever booster vaccination. The origin of the receptors is a man younger than 35 who received the YFV17D yellow fever vaccine. Each CDR3 is given with its conserved first and last residue. A D gene is named only where the DNA matches it firmly. Size is stated for part of the rows, as once, few or many counts, or as a class when the clone is expanded.

J gene: TRBJ2-3
V gene: TRBV7-9
D gene: TRBD1
clone size: .
CDR3 DNA: TGTGCCAGCAGCGACCGGGACAGCCACAGCACAGATACGCAGTATTTT
CDR3 protein: CASSDRDSHSTDTQYF

J gene: TRBJ1-1
V gene: TRBV4-1
D gene: .
clone size: .
CDR3 DNA: TGCGCCAGCAGCCTGGACCTTTTCGCGACAGCAAACACTGAAGCTTTCTTT
CDR3 protein: CASSLDLFATANTEAFF

J gene: TRBJ1-6
V gene: TRBV6-1
D gene: .
clone size: .
CDR3 DNA: TGTGCCAGCAGTGACGGGTTCAGGCGTCATAATTCACCCCTCCACTTT
CDR3 protein: CASSDGFRRHNSPLHF

J gene: TRBJ1-2
V gene: TRBV6-1
D gene: .
clone size: few
CDR3 DNA: TGTGCCAGCAGTGAAGCGCTTCTGGGTGAAAATCGGAATGGCTACACCTTC
CDR3 protein: CASSEALLGENRNGYTF

J gene: TRBJ2-1
V gene: TRBV29-1
D gene: TRBD2
clone size: .
CDR3 DNA: TGCAGCGTAAGCGGGGGGACCTACAATGAGCAGTTCTTC
CDR3 protein: CSVSGGTYNEQFF

J gene: TRBJ1-5
V gene: TRBV4-1
D gene: .
clone size: many
CDR3 DNA: TGCGCCAGCAGCCAGAAGGCAGTCCAACAGCCCCAGCATTTT
CDR3 protein: CASSQKAVQQPQHF

J gene: TRBJ1-1
V gene: TRBV12-3/TRBV12-4
D gene: .
clone size: .
CDR3 DNA: TGTGCCAGCAGCCGAACCGGGCCAAACACTGAAGCTTTCTTT
CDR3 protein: CASSRTGPNTEAFF

J gene: TRBJ2-7
V gene: TRBV6-6
D gene: TRBD2
clone size: .
CDR3 DNA: TGTGCCAGCAGAGGGACTAGCAGGTCCTACGAGCAGTACTTC
CDR3 protein: CASRGTSRSYEQYF

J gene: TRBJ2-2
V gene: TRBV9
D gene: .
clone size: .
CDR3 DNA: TGTGCCAGCAGCGGATACACCGGGGAGCTGTTTTTT
CDR3 protein: CASSGYTGELFF

J gene: TRBJ2-1
V gene: TRBV10-1
D gene: TRBD1
clone size: few
CDR3 DNA: TGCGCCAGCATTAGCGGACAGGGGGCGGCGTACCCCCAGTCGAATGAGCAGTTCTTC
CDR3 protein: CASISGQGAAYPQSNEQFF

J gene: TRBJ2-7
V gene: TRBV7-9
D gene: TRBD1
clone size: .
CDR3 DNA: TGTGCCAGCAGCACCTTTACAGGGGAAAGTTCCTACGAGCAGTACTTC
CDR3 protein: CASSTFTGESSYEQYF

J gene: TRBJ2-2
V gene: TRBV12-3/TRBV12-4
D gene: .
clone size: .
CDR3 DNA: TGTGCCAGCAGTTTTATCTTCGGGGAGCTGTTTTTT
CDR3 protein: CASSFIFGELFF

J gene: TRBJ2-1
V gene: TRBV7-2
D gene: TRBD1
clone size: few
CDR3 DNA: TGTGCCAGCAGCTCCAGGGGGTGGAATGAGCAGTTCTTC
CDR3 protein: CASSSRGWNEQFF

J gene: TRBJ2-7
V gene: TRBV12-3/TRBV12-4
D gene: .
clone size: few
CDR3 DNA: TGTGCCAGCAGTTCCCAGGCTCAAGGTGCCTACGAGCAGTACTTC
CDR3 protein: CASSSQAQGAYEQYF

J gene: TRBJ2-2
V gene: TRBV2
D gene: .
clone size: .
CDR3 DNA: TGTGCCAGCAGTGCCTATGGACACAACACCGGGGAGCTGTTTTTT
CDR3 protein: CASSAYGHNTGELFF

J gene: TRBJ2-3
V gene: TRBV12-3/TRBV12-4
D gene: TRBD2
clone size: few
CDR3 DNA: TGTGCCAGCCTTAGCGGGGGGGCGAGGGATACGCAGTATTTT
CDR3 protein: CASLSGGARDTQYF

J gene: TRBJ1-2
V gene: TRBV7-9
D gene: .
clone size: few
CDR3 DNA: TGTGCCAGCAGCTATCAAGGGGCTGGCTACACCTTC
CDR3 protein: CASSYQGAGYTF

J gene: TRBJ1-1
V gene: TRBV20-1
D gene: TRBD1
clone size: .
CDR3 DNA: TGCAGTGCTAGAGGGACAGGGGGGGCCGGTGAAGCTTTCTTT
CDR3 protein: CSARGTGGAGEAFF

J gene: TRBJ1-5
V gene: TRBV7-9
D gene: TRBD1
clone size: few
CDR3 DNA: TGTGCCAGCAGCAGTGGACAGGGCCTCAATCAGCCCCAGCATTTT
CDR3 protein: CASSSGQGLNQPQHF

J gene: TRBJ2-1
V gene: TRBV20-1
D gene: TRBD2
clone size: .
CDR3 DNA: TGCAGTGCTGCCCCGACCCATAGCGGGGCGAACTACAATGAGCAGTTCTTC
CDR3 protein: CSAAPTHSGANYNEQFF

J gene: TRBJ2-7
V gene: TRBV20-1
D gene: TRBD1
clone size: few
CDR3 DNA: TGCAGTGCTCGGACAGGGGGGGAGCAGTACTTC
CDR3 protein: CSARTGGEQYF

J gene: TRBJ2-5
V gene: TRBV15
D gene: .
clone size: few
CDR3 DNA: TGTGCCACCAGCCCTGATTGGGAGACCCAGTACTTC
CDR3 protein: CATSPDWETQYF

J gene: TRBJ1-1
V gene: TRBV2
D gene: .
clone size: .
CDR3 DNA: TGTGCCAGCAGATTCTGGGGGAACACTGAAGCTTTCTTT
CDR3 protein: CASRFWGNTEAFF

J gene: TRBJ2-1
V gene: TRBV6-2/TRBV6-3
D gene: TRBD2
clone size: .
CDR3 DNA: TGTGCCAGCAGTTACGGCGGGGGGGACAATGAGCAGTTCTTC
CDR3 protein: CASSYGGGDNEQFF

J gene: TRBJ2-7
V gene: TRBV5-1
D gene: .
clone size: .
CDR3 DNA: TGCGCCAGCAGCTCCCGGGTCTCCTACGAGCAGTACTTC
CDR3 protein: CASSSRVSYEQYF

J gene: TRBJ2-7
V gene: TRBV7-3
D gene: .
clone size: .
CDR3 DNA: TGTGCCAGCAGCATTGGTGGCGGCTCCTACGAGCAGTACTTC
CDR3 protein: CASSIGGGSYEQYF

J gene: TRBJ2-1
V gene: TRBV12-3/TRBV12-4
D gene: TRBD1
clone size: few
CDR3 DNA: TGTGCCAGCAGCCATGGACAGGGGGCTTACAATGAGCAGTTCTTC
CDR3 protein: CASSHGQGAYNEQFF

J gene: TRBJ1-6
V gene: TRBV4-1
D gene: .
clone size: .
CDR3 DNA: TGCGCCAGCACCGGGGGGAATTCACCCCTCCACTTT
CDR3 protein: CASTGGNSPLHF

J gene: TRBJ2-2
V gene: TRBV6-2/TRBV6-3
D gene: .
clone size: .
CDR3 DNA: TGTGCCAGCAGTAACCAGTGGGGGCTGAAGACCGGGGAGCTGTTTTTT
CDR3 protein: CASSNQWGLKTGELFF

J gene: TRBJ2-7
V gene: TRBV5-1
D gene: TRBD2
clone size: .
CDR3 DNA: TGCGCCAGCAGCTTGACTAGCGGGGTCTCCTACGAGCAGTACTTC
CDR3 protein: CASSLTSGVSYEQYF

J gene: TRBJ1-6
V gene: TRBV4-1
D gene: .
clone size: few
CDR3 DNA: TGCGCCAGCAGCCAGGCAACAGACGAATTTTCACCCCTCCACTTT
CDR3 protein: CASSQATDEFSPLHF

J gene: TRBJ2-2
V gene: TRBV13
D gene: .
clone size: .
CDR3 DNA: TGTGCCAGCAGCTGGCGAGGGGCGGGCACCGGGGAGCTGTTTTTT
CDR3 protein: CASSWRGAGTGELFF

J gene: TRBJ2-2
V gene: TRBV20-1
D gene: TRBD1
clone size: few
CDR3 DNA: TGCAGTGCTCGAACCGGCGGGACAGGGACCGGGGAGCTGTTTTTT
CDR3 protein: CSARTGGTGTGELFF

J gene: TRBJ2-1
V gene: TRBV7-9
D gene: TRBD2
clone size: few
CDR3 DNA: TGTGCCAGCAGCTCCGGGGGGGGGCGCGAAGATGAGCAGTTCTTC
CDR3 protein: CASSSGGGREDEQFF

J gene: TRBJ2-3
V gene: TRBV27
D gene: .
clone size: many
CDR3 DNA: TGTGCCAGCAGTTTAGGAGGCACAGATACGCAGTATTTT
CDR3 protein: CASSLGGTDTQYF

J gene: TRBJ2-2
V gene: TRBV7-2
D gene: .
clone size: .
CDR3 DNA: TGTGCCAGCAGCTTAGGAGGTGGGACCACCGGGGAGCTGTTTTTT
CDR3 protein: CASSLGGGTTGELFF